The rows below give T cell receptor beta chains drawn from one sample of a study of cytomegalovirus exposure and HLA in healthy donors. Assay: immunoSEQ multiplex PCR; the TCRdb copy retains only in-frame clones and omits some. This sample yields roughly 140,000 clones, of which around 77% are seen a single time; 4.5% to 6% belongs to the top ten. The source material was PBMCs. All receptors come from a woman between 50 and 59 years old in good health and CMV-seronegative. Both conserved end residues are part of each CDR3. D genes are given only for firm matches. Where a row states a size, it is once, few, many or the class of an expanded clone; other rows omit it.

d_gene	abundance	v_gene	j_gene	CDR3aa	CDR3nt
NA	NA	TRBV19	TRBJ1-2	CASSIDRRTKGYTF	TGTGCCAGTAGTATAGATCGGAGGACGAAGGGCTACACCTTC
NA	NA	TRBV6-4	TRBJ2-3	CASSESTDSTDTQYF	TGTGCCAGCAGTGAGTCGACAGATAGCACAGATACGCAGTATTTT
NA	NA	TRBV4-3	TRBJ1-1	CASSQVGGGVTEAFF	TGCGCCAGCAGCCAAGTGGGAGGGGGGGTCACTGAAGCTTTCTTT
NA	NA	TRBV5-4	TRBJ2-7	CASSLGDKTYEQYF	TGTGCCAGCAGCTTGGGGGACAAGACCTACGAGCAGTACTTC
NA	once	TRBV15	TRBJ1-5	CATSRDYSENQPQHF	TGTGCCACCAGCAGAGATTATTCCGAGAATCAGCCCCAGCATTTT
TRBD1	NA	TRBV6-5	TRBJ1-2	CASSPPHRGNYGYTF	TGTGCCAGCAGTCCTCCACACAGGGGGAACTATGGCTACACCTTC
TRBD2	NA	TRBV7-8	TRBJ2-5	CASSQLASGETQYF	TGTGCCAGCAGTCAACTAGCGTCGGGGGAGACCCAGTACTTC
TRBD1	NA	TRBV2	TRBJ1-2	CASSEVGQGRRLNYGYTF	TGTGCCAGCAGTGAAGTGGGACAGGGTAGGAGGTTAAACTATGGCTACACCTTC
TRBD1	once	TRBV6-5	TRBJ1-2	CASRGTVYGYTF	TGTGCCAGCAGAGGGACAGTCTATGGCTACACCTTC
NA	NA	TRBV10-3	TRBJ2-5	CAISGRDSSYQETQYF	TGTGCCATCAGTGGCCGGGACTCCTCGTACCAAGAGACCCAGTACTTC
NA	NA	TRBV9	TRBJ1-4	CASSVGLTNEKLFF	TGTGCCAGCAGCGTCGGGTTGACTAATGAAAAACTGTTTTTT
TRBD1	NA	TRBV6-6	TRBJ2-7	CASSYSRGQGYEQYF	TGTGCCAGCAGTTACTCGAGAGGACAGGGCTACGAGCAGTACTTC
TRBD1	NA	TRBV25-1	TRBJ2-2	CASSVFGTGGLHTGELFF	TGTGCCAGCAGTGTCTTCGGGACAGGGGGCCTTCACACCGGGGAGCTGTTTTTT
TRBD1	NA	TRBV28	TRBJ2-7	CASSLGDRGYEQYF	TGTGCCAGCAGCCTCGGCGACAGGGGGTACGAGCAGTACTTC
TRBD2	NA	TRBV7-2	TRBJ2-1	CASSPSGGEWSEQFF	TGTGCCAGCAGTCCTAGCGGGGGAGAGTGGAGTGAGCAGTTCTTC
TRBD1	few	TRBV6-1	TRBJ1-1	CASSARTGWDTEAFF	TGTGCCAGCAGCGCCCGGACAGGGTGGGACACTGAAGCTTTCTTT
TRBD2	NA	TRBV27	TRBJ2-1	CASSAGTSPFF	TGTGCCAGCAGTGCCGGGACTAGCCCGTTCTTC
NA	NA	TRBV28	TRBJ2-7	CASSLFSTVTYEQYF	TGTGCCAGCAGTTTATTCTCTACAGTAACCTACGAGCAGTACTTC
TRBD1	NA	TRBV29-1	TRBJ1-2	CSVWKQGVAVNYGYTF	TGCAGCGTCTGGAAACAGGGGGTCGCAGTTAACTATGGCTACACCTTC
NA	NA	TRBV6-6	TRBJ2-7	CASSYPSEQYF	TGTGCCAGCAGTTACCCCTCCGAGCAGTACTTC
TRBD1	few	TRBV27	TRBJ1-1	CASSTQGWGTEAFF	TGTGCCAGCAGCACACAGGGGTGGGGGACTGAAGCTTTCTTT
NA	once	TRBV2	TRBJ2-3	CASSDQVWTQYF	TGTGCCAGCAGTGATCAGGTCTGGACGCAGTATTTT
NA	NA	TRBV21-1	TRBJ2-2	CASTGTGNKGFSTGELFF	TGTGCCAGCACCGGGACAGGGAATAAAGGCTTCAGCACCGGGGAGCTGTTTTTT
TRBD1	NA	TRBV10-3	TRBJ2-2	CAISESRGQERAGELFF	TGTGCCATCAGTGAGTCGAGGGGACAGGAGAGGGCCGGGGAGCTGTTTTTT
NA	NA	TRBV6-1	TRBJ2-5	CASSMERQETQYF	TGTGCCAGCAGTATGGAGAGGCAAGAGACCCAGTACTTC
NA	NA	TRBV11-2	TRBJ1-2	CASSFFRRKQGRVNYGYTF	TGTGCCAGCAGCTTCTTTCGTAGAAAGCAGGGGCGAGTGAACTATGGCTACACCTTC
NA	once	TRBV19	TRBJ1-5	CASSIRVGQPQHF	TGTGCCAGTAGTATTCGGGTCGGGCAGCCCCAGCATTTT
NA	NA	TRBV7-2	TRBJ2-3	CASSPRARSTDTQYF	TGTGCCAGCAGCCCGAGGGCTAGAAGCACAGATACGCAGTATTTT
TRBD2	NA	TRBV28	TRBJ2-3	CASSGTSGLRDTQYF	TGTGCCAGCAGCGGGACTAGCGGCCTGAGAGATACGCAGTATTTT
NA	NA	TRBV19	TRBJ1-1	CASSMRANTEAFF	TGTGCCAGTAGTATGAGGGCGAACACTGAAGCTTTCTTT
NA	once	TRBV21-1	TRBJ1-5	CASSSQGINLFWGQHSNQPQHF	TGTGCCAGCAGCTCACAAGGGATAAATCTCTTTTGGGGACAGCATAGCAATCAGCCCCAGCATTTT
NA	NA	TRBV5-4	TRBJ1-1	CASSPPGGEYTEAFF	TGTGCCAGCAGCCCCCCCGGGGGGGAGTACACTGAAGCTTTCTTT
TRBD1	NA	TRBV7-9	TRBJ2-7	CASSSPGQREQYF	TGTGCCAGCAGCTCCCCGGGACAGCGAGAGCAGTACTTC
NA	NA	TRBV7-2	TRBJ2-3	CASSLTVSTDTQYF	TGTGCCAGCAGCTTAACAGTCAGCACAGATACGCAGTATTTT
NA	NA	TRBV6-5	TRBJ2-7	CASSYSGGEQYF	TGTGCCAGCAGTTACTCAGGGGGCGAGCAGTACTTC
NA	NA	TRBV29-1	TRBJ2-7	CSVDWETGPYEQYF	TGCAGCGTTGATTGGGAGACAGGCCCCTACGAGCAGTACTTC
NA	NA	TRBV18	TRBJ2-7	CASSSDSYEQYF	TGTGCCAGCTCTAGCGATTCCTACGAGCAGTACTTC
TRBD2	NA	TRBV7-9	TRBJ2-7	CASSLTSGETVSYEQYF	TGTGCCAGCAGCTTAACTAGCGGGGAGACCGTCTCCTACGAGCAGTACTTC
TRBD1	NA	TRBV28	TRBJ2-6	CASSIGQGGGANVLTF	TGTGCCAGCAGTATCGGACAGGGCGGTGGGGCCAACGTCCTGACTTTC
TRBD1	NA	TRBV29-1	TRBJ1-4	CSVSDRVGEKLFF	TGCAGCGTCAGCGACAGGGTCGGCGAAAAACTGTTTTTT
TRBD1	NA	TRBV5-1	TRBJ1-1	CASSQGAPGTEAFF	TGCGCCAGCAGCCAGGGGGCGCCGGGCACTGAAGCTTTCTTT
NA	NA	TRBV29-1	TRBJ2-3	CSVDSRGTDTQYF	TGCAGCGTTGACTCCCGGGGAACAGATACGCAGTATTTT
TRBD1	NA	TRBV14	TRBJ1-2	CASSQHGTANYGYTF	TGTGCCAGCAGCCAACATGGGACAGCTAACTATGGCTACACCTTC
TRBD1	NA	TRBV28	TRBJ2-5	CAIRRDRVVETQYF	TGTGCCATTCGCCGGGACAGGGTGGTAGAGACCCAGTACTTC
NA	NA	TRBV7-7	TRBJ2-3	CASSLAQDTNTQYF	TGTGCTAGCAGCTTAGCCCAGGACACAAATACGCAGTATTTT
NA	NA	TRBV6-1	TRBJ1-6	CASSEGALSSYNSPLHF	TGTGCCAGCAGTGAGGGGGCCCTTAGCTCCTATAATTCACCCCTCCACTTT
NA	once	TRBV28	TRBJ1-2	CASSLFGRTGGYTF	TGTGCCAGCAGTTTATTCGGACGCACGGGGGGCTACACCTTC
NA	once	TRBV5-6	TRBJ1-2	CASSYGDGYTF	TGTGCCAGCAGTTACGGGGATGGCTACACCTTC
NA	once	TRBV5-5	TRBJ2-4	CASSLAHFQGYIQYF	TGTGCCAGCAGCTTGGCCCACTTCCAGGGGTACATTCAGTACTTC
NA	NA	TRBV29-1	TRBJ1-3	CSVEFGGSGNTIYF	TGCAGCGTTGAATTTGGAGGGTCTGGAAACACCATATATTTT
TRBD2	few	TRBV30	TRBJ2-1	CACGGERGPGDEQFF	TGTGCCTGTGGGGGCGAGCGGGGGCCTGGGGATGAGCAGTTCTTC
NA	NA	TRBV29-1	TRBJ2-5	CSVEKWGQGGVETQYF	TGCAGCGTTGAAAAGTGGGGCCAGGGGGGTGTAGAGACCCAGTACTTC
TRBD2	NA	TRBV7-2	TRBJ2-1	CASSLPSGKASSYNEQFF	TGTGCCAGCAGCTTACCCAGCGGGAAGGCTAGCTCCTACAATGAGCAGTTCTTC
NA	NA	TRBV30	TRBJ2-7	CAWSERWGEQYF	TGTGCCTGGAGTGAGCGGTGGGGCGAGCAGTACTTC
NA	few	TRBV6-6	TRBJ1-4	CASSYDRREKLFF	TGTGCCAGCAGTTACGATCGGAGGGAAAAACTGTTTTTT
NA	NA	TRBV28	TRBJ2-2	CASSAQGTTNTGELFF	TGTGCCAGCAGTGCCCAGGGAACAACGAACACCGGGGAGCTGTTTTTT
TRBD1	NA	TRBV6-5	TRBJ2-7	CASSYGGTGSHEQYF	TGTGCCAGCAGTTACGGTGGGACAGGGTCCCACGAGCAGTACTTC
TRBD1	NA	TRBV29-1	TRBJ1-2	CSVRQGDHGYTF	TGCAGCGTTCGACAGGGCGATCATGGCTACACCTTC
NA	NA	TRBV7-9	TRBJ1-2	CASSPRLGVDYGYTF	TGTGCCAGCAGCCCCAGACTAGGGGTGGACTATGGCTACACCTTC